This T cell receptor (beta chain) was identified in a study of CD8 T cells in Susac syndrome. Study-level background: Eight or nine of the sequenced Susac syndrome patients were in remission, and six had active disease. When blood was drawn, patients with Susac syndrome were on intravenous immunoglobulin alone, on corticosteroids, or therapy-naive.

With regard to this clonotype: Its antigen is still unknown.

The RNA, about 0.5 to 1 ug, was put through reverse transcription using random hexamers. Amplification of the TCR beta CDR3 was carried out by immunoSEQ multiplex PCR, which spanned a total of 54 Vbeta and 13 Jbeta segments. TCRdb re-called the immunoSEQ multiplex PCR reads through MiXCR, storing one row per CDR3 protein. The table has more than 150,000 distinct CDR3 sequences, 85% to 95% seen once. Germline V gives CDR1 SQVTM, CDR2 ANQGSEA. The CDR3 spans 13 residues. V was cut by 7 bases and J by 3 bases, with 12 bases left in between. Overall study findings and caveats: In Susac syndrome, the CD4+ T cell repertoires did not show clonal expansion.

The rearrangement uses TRBV29-1 and TRBJ1-4; D gene uncertain. This receptor was identified in a human donor with Susac syndrome. Sequencing was performed on CD4+ T cells from PBMCs. CDR3 loop: CSANGWANEKLFF. The CDR3 DNA is TGCAGCGCCAACGGTTGGGCTAATGAAAAACTGTTTTTT. The variable domain in full, completed from reference TRBV29-1 and TRBJ1-4, reads SAVISQKPSRDICQRGTSLTIQCQVDSQVTMMFWYRQQPGQSLTLIATANQGSEATYESGFVIDKFPISRPNLTFSTLTVSNMSPEDSSIYLCSANGWANEKLFFGSGTQLSVL.